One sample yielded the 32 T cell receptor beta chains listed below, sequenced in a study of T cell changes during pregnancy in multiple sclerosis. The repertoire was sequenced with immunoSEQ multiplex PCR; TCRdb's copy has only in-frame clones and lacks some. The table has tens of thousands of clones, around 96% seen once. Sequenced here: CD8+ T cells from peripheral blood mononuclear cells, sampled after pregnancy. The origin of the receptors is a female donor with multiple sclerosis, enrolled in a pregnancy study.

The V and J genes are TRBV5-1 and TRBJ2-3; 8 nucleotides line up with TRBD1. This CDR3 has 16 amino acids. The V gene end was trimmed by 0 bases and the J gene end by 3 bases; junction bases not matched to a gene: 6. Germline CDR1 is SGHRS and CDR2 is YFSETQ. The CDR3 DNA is TGCGCCAGCAGCTTGGCTCAGGGGGCATGGACAGATACGCAGTATTTT. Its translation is CASSLAQGAWTDTQYF.

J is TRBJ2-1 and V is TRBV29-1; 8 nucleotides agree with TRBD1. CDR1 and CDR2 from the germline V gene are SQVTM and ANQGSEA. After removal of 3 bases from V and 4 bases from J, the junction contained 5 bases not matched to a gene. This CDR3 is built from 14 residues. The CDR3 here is CSVERRDRYNEQFF. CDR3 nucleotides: TGCAGCGTTGAGAGGAGGGACAGGTACAATGAGCAGTTCTTC.

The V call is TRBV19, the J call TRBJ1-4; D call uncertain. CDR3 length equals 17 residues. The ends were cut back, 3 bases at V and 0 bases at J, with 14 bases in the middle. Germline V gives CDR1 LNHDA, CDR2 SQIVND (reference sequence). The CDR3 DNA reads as TGTGCCAGTAGTATTGCCACTAGATCGGCAACTAATGAAAAACTGTTTTTT. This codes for CASSIATRSATNEKLFF.

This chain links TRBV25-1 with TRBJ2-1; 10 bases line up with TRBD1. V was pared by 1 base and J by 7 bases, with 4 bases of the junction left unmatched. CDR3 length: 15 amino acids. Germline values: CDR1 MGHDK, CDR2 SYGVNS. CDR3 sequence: CASSEWGQGRNEQFF. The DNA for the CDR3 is TGTGCCAGCAGTGAATGGGGACAGGGGAGAAATGAGCAGTTCTTC.

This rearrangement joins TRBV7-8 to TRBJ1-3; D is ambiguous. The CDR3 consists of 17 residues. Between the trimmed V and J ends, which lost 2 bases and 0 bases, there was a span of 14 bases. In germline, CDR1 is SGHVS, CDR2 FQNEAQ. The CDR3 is CASSLSVGETSGNTIYF. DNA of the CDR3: TGTGCCAGCAGCTTATCCGTCGGGGAAACCTCTGGAAACACCATATATTTT.

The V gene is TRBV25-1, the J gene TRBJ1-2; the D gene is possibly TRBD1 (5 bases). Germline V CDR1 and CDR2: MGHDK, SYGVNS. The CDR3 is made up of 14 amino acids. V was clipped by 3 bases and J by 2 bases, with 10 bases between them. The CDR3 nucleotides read TGTGCCAGCAGTGAGTCCGGGGGGAACTATGGCTACACCTTC. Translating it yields CASSESGGNYGYTF.

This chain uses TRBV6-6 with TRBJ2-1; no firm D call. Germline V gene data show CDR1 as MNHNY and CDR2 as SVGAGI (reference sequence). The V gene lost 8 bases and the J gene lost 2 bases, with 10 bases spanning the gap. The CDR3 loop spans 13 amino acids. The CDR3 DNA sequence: TGTGCCAGCGGGCTACCCGCCTACAATGAGCAGTTCTTC. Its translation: CASGLPAYNEQFF.

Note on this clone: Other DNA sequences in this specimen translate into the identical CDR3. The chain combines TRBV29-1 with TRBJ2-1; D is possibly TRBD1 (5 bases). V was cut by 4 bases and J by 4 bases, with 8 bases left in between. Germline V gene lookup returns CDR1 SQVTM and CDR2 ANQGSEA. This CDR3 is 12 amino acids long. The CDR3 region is CSVGGLYNEQFF. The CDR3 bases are TGCAGCGTTGGGGGCCTTTACAATGAGCAGTTCTTC.

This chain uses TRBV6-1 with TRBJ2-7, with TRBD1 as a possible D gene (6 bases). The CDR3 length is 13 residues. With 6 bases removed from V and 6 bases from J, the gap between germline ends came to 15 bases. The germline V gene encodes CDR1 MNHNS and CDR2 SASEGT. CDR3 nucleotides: TGTGCCAGCAGCTGGCAGGGGAGCAGCGAGCAGTACTTC. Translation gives CASSWQGSSEQYF.

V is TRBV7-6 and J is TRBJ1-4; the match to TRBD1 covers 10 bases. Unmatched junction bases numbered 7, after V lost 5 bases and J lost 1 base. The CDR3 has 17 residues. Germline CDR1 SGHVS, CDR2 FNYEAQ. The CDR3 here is CASSEARDRGTNEKLFF. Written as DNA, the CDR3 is TGTGCCAGCAGCGAAGCCCGGGACAGGGGAACTAATGAAAAACTGTTTTTT.

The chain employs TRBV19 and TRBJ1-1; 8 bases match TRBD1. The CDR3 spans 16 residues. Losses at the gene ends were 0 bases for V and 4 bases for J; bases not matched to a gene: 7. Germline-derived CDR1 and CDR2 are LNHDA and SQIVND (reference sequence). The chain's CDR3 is CASSIDRTGSSTEAFF. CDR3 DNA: TGTGCCAGTAGTATAGATCGGACAGGGTCTAGCACTGAAGCTTTCTTT.

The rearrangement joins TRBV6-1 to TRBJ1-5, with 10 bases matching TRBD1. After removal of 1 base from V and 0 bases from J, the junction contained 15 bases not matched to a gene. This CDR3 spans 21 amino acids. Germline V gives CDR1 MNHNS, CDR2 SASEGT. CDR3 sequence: CASSEVIGTGEFLYSNQPQHF. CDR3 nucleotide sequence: TGTGCCAGCAGTGAAGTTATAGGGACAGGGGAGTTCCTCTATAGCAATCAGCCCCAGCATTTT.

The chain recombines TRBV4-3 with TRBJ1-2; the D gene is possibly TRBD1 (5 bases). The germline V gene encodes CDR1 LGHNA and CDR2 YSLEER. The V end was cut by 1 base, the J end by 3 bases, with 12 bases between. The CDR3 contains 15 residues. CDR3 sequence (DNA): TGCGCCAGCAGCCAAGCCTGGGGGGGTGACTATGGCTACACCTTC. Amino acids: CASSQAWGGDYGYTF.

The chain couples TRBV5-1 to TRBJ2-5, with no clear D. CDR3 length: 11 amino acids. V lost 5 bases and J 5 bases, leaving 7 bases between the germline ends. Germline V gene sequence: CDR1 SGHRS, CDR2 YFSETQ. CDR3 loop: CASRAGETQYF. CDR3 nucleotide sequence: TGCGCCAGCAGGGCCGGGGAGACCCAGTACTTC.

DNA for the CDR3: TGTGCCAGTAGTCCGGACAGAACGGATACGCAGTATTTT. This sequence encodes CASSPDRTDTQYF. The rearrangement uses TRBV19 and TRBJ2-3, with D possibly being TRBD1 (6 bases). This CDR3 comprises 13 residues. Germline V lookup: CDR1 LNHDA, CDR2 SQIVND (reference sequence). With 5 bases removed from V and 6 bases from J, the gap between germline ends came to 12 bases.

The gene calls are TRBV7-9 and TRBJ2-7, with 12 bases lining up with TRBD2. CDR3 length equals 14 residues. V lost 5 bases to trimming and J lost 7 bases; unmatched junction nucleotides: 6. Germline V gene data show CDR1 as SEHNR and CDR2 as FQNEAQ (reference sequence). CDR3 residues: CASSNLAGGREQYF. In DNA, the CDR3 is TGTGCCAGCAGCAATCTAGCGGGAGGGCGTGAGCAGTACTTC.

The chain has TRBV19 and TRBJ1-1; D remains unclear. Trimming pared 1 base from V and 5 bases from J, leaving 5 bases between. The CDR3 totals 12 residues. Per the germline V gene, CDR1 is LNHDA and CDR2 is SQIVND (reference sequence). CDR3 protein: CASSIGLTEAFF. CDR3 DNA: TGTGCCAGTAGTATAGGACTGACTGAAGCTTTCTTT.

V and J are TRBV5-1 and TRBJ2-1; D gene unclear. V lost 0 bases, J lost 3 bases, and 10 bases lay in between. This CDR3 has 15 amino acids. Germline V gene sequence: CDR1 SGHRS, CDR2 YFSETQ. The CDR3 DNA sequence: TGCGCCAGCAGCTTGGAAGCCCCACTCTACAATGAGCAGTTCTTC. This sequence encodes CASSLEAPLYNEQFF.

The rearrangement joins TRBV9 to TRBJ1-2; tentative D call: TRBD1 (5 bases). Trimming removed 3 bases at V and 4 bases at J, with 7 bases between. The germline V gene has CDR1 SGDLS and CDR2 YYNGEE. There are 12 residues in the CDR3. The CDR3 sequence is CASSAQVYGYTF. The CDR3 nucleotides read TGTGCCAGCAGCGCACAGGTCTATGGCTACACCTTC. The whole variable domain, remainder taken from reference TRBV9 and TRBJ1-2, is DSGVTQTPKHLITATGQRVTLRCSPRSGDLSVYWYQQSLDQGLQFLIQYYNGEERAKGNILERFSAQQFPDLHSELNLSSLELGDSALYFCASSAQVYGYTFGSGTRLTVV.

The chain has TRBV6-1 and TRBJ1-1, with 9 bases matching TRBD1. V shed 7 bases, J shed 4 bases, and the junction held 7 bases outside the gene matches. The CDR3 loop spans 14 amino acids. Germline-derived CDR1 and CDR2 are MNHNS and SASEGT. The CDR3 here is CASNDDRGSTEAFF. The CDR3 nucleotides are TGTGCCAGCAACGACGACAGGGGGAGCACTGAAGCTTTCTTT.

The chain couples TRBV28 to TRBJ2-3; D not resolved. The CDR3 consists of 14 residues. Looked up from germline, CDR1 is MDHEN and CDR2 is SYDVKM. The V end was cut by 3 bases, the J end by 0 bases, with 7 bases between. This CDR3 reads CASSLSTSTDTQYF. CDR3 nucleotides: TGTGCCAGCAGTTTGTCCACTAGCACAGATACGCAGTATTTT.

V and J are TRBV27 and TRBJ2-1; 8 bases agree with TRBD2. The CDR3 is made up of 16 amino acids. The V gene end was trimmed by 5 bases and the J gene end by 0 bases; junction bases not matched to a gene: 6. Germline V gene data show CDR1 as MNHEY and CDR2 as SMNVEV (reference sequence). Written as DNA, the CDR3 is TGTGCCAGCAGTACCTTAGCGGGGAGCTCCTACAATGAGCAGTTCTTC. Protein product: CASSTLAGSSYNEQFF.

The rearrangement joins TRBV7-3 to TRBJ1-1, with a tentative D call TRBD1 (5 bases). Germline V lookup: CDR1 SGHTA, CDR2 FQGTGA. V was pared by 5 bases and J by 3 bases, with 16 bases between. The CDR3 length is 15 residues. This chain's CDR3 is CASSPSGLGDTEAFF. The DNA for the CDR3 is TGTGCCAGCAGCCCGTCGGGACTCGGGGACACTGAAGCTTTCTTT.

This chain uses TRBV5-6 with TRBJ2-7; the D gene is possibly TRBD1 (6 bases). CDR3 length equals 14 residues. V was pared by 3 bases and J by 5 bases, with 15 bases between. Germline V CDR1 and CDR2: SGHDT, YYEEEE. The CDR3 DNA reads TGTGCCAGCAGCTCGACCTATACAGGGAACGAGCAGTACTTC. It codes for CASSSTYTGNEQYF.

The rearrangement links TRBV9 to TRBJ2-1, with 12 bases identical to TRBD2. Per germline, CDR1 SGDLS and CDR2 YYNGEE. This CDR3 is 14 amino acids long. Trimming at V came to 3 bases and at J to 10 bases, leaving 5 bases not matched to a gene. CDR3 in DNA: TGTGCCAGCAGCGGACTAGCGGGAGATGTAGAGCAGTTCTTC. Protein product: CASSGLAGDVEQFF.

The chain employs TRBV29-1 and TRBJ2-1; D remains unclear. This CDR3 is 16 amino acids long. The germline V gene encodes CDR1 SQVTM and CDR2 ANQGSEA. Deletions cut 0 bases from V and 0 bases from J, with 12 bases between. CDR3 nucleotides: TGCAGCGTTGAAGAGGGTGTGACTTTCTCCTACAATGAGCAGTTCTTC. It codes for CSVEEGVTFSYNEQFF.

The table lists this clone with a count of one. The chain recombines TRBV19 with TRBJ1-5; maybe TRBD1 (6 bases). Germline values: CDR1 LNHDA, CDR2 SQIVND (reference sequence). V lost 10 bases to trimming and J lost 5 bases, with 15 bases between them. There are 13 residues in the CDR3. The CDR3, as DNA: TGTGCCACGAAAGGCTACAGGGATCAGCCCCAGCATTTT. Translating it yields CATKGYRDQPQHF. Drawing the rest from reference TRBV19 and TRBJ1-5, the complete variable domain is DGGITQSPKYLFRKEGQNVTLSCEQNLNHDAMYWYRQDPGQGLRLIYYSQIVNDFQKGDIAEGYSVSREKKESFPLTVTSAQKNPTAFYLCATKGYRDQPQHFGDGTRLSIL.

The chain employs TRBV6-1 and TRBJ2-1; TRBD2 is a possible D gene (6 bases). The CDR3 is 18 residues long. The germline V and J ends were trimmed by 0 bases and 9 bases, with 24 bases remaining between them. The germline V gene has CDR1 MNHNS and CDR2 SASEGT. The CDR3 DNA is TGTGCCAGCAGTGAAGCGACCCGAAAAGGAGGGCCGATAAGTGAGCAGTTCTTC. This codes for CASSEATRKGGPISEQFF.

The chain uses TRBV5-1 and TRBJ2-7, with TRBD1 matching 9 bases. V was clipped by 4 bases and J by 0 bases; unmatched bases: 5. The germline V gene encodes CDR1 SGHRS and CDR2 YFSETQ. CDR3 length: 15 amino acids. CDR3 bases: TGCGCCAGCAGCCAGGGACAGGGACGCTCCTACGAGCAGTACTTC. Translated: CASSQGQGRSYEQYF.

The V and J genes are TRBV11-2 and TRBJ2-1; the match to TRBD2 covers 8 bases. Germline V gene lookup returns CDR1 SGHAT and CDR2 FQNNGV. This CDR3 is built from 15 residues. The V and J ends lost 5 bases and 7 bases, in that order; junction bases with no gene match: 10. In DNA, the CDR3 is TGTGCCAGCAGCCCCCCCAGCGGGAGCAAAAATGAGCAGTTCTTC. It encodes CASSPPSGSKNEQFF. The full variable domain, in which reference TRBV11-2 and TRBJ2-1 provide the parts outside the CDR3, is EAGVAQSPRYKIIEKRQSVAFWCNPISGHATLYWYQQILGQGPKLLIQFQNNGVVDDSQLPKDRFSAERLKGVDSTLKIQPAKLEDSAVYLCASSPPSGSKNEQFFGPGTRLTVL.

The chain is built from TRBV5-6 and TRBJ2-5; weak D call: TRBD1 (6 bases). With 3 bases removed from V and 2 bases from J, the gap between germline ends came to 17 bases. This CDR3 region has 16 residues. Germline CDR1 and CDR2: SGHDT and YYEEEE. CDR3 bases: TGTGCCAGCAGCTCGGACAGCGTGGCCGTGCAAGAGACCCAGTACTTC. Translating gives CASSSDSVAVQETQYF.

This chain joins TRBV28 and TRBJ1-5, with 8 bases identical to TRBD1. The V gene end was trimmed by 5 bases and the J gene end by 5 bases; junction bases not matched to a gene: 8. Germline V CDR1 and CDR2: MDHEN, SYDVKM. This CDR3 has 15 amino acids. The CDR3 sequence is CASSLRGQEDQPQHF. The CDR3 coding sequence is TGTGCCAGCAGTCTCAGGGGGCAGGAGGATCAGCCCCAGCATTTT.